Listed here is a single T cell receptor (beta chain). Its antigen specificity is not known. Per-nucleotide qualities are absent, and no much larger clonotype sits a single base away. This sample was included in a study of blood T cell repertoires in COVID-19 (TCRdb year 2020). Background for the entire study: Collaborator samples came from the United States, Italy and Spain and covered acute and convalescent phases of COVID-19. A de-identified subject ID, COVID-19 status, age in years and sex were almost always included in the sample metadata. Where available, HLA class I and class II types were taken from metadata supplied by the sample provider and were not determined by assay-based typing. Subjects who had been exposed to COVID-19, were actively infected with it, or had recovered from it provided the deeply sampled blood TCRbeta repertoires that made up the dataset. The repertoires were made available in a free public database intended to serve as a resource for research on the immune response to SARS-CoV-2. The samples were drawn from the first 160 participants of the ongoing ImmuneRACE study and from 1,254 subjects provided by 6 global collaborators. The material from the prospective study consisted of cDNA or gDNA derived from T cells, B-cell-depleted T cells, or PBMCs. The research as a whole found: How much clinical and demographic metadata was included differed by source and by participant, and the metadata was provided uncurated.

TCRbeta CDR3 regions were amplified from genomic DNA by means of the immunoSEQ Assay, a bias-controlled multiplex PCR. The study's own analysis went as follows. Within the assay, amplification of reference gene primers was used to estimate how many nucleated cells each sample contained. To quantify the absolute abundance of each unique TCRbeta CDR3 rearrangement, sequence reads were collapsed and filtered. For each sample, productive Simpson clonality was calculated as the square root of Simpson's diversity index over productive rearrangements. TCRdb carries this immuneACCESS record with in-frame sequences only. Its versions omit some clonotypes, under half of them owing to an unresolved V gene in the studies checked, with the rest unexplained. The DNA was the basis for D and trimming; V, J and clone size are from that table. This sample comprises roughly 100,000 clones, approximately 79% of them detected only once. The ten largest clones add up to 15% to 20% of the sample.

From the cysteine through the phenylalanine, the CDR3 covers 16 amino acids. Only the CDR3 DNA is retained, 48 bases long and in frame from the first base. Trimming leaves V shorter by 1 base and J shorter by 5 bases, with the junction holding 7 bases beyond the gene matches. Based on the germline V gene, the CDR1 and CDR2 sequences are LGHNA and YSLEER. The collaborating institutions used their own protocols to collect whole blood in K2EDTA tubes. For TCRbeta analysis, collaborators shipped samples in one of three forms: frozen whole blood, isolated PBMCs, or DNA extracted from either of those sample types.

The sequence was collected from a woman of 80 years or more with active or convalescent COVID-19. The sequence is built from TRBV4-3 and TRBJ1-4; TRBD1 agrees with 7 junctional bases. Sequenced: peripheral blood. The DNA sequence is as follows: TGCGCCAGCAGCCAAGGCCGACAGGGCGGAAATGAAAAACTGTTTTTT. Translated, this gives CASSQGRQGGNEKLFF.